The 11 T cell receptor beta chains below come from one sample, sequenced in a study of cytomegalovirus exposure and HLA in healthy donors. Primers: 60 Vbeta forward and 13 Jbeta reverse. Here immunoSEQ multiplex PCR was the method, and the copy in TCRdb shows in-frame clones only, minus some. The sample comprises 150,000 to 200,000 clones, roughly 88% of which are singletons, and around a tenth rests with the top ten. The specimen was PBMCs. The receptors derive from a man aged 18 to 30 in good health and CMV-seropositive.

To note about this clone: In the same sample, other DNA sequences code for this CDR3. The rearrangement links TRBV5-1 to TRBJ1-1; D remains unclear. The V gene's germline CDR1 is SGHRS and CDR2 YFSETQ. V was cut by 0 bases and J by 1 base, with 7 bases left in between. This CDR3 is 14 amino acids long. The CDR3 sequence is CASSLDAGNTEAFF. Here the CDR3 DNA reads TGCGCCAGCAGCTTGGATGCAGGGAACACTGAAGCTTTCTTT. The variable domain in full, with the rest retrieved from reference TRBV5-1 and TRBJ1-1, is KAGVTQTPRYLIKTRGQQVTLSCSPISGHRSVSWYQQTPGQGLQFLFEYFSETQRNKGNFPGRFSGRQFSNSRSEMNVSTLELGDSALYLCASSLDAGNTEAFFGQGTRLTVV.

V usage is TRBV7-8 and J usage is TRBJ1-2; 11 nucleotides match TRBD1. This CDR3 spans 16 amino acids. CDR1 SGHVS and CDR2 FQNEAQ come from the germline V gene. J was trimmed by 3 bases and V by 5 bases; bases with no gene match: 8. CDR3 amino acids: CASSQQGTGGHYGYTF. The CDR3 bases are TGTGCCAGCAGCCAGCAAGGGACAGGGGGGCACTATGGCTACACCTTC.

This clone was detected only once. The chain couples TRBV27 to TRBJ1-5; D unclear. This CDR3 contains 16 residues. Germline CDR1 reads MNHEY; CDR2 reads SMNVEV (reference sequence). V dropped 5 bases and J dropped 6 bases, with 20 bases sitting between them. CDR3 sequence (DNA): TGTGCCAGCAGTATGGCGGATCCTACACACCGTCAGCCCCAGCATTTT. This encodes CASSMADPTHRQPQHF.

In its sample, this clone was seen a few times. Other DNA sequences in this sample translate to the same CDR3. The V call is TRBV7-9, the J call TRBJ2-7; 7 bases line up with TRBD1. The V gene end was trimmed by 1 base and the J gene end by 4 bases; junction bases not matched to a gene: 1. Germline CDR1 SEHNR, CDR2 FQNEAQ (reference sequence). The CDR3 sequence is 13 residues long. This chain's CDR3 is CASSLDRGYEQYF. The CDR3 DNA follows: TGTGCCAGCAGCTTAGACAGGGGATACGAGCAGTACTTC.

The chain links TRBV6-5 to TRBJ2-4; no clear D. The V gene lost 0 bases and the J gene lost 7 bases, with 7 bases spanning the gap. CDR1 and CDR2 from the germline V gene are MNHEY and SVGAGI. The CDR3 extends over 13 amino acids. The CDR3 DNA reads as TGTGCCAGCAGTTACTCCACCGGTAACATTCAGTACTTC. As protein: CASSYSTGNIQYF.

CDR3 region: CASSRGSLVANEQFF. CDR3 DNA sequence: TGTGCCAGCAGCCGTGGGAGTTTAGTGGCCAATGAGCAGTTCTTC. The chain employs TRBV7-2 and TRBJ2-1, with D perhaps matching TRBD2 (5 bases). Per germline, CDR1 SGHTA and CDR2 FQGNSA. Trimming removed 5 bases from V and 6 bases from J, with 17 bases in between. The CDR3 spans 15 residues.

The chain joins TRBV19 to TRBJ2-5, with 7 positions matching TRBD1. The V gene's germline CDR1 is LNHDA and CDR2 SQIVND (reference sequence). J gave up 3 bases and V 6 bases, and 4 bases lay outside the gene matches. This CDR3 has 13 amino acids. Here the CDR3 reads CASRQGWEETQYF. The CDR3 DNA is TGTGCCAGTAGACAGGGGTGGGAAGAGACCCAGTACTTC.

The rearrangement links TRBV23-1 to TRBJ1-1; D gene uncertain. TRBV23-1 is an open reading frame, and its role is uncertain. The CDR3 is 16 residues long. V lost 0 bases and J lost 6, with 17 bases in between. CDR3 amino acids: CASSQSGVSHLPEAFF. CDR3 bases: TGCGCCAGCAGTCAATCCGGGGTCTCTCACCTGCCTGAAGCTTTCTTT.

The sample holds a few counts of this clone. CDR3 in DNA: TGTGCCATCAGTGAGAAGGGCGGGGGGGCCCCAGATACGCAGTATTTT. It translates to CAISEKGGGAPDTQYF. V is TRBV10-3 and J is TRBJ2-3, with TRBD2 matching 9 bases. CDR1 and CDR2 from the germline V gene are ENHRY and SYGVKD. The CDR3 spans 16 residues. Losses at the gene ends were 2 bases for V and 4 bases for J; bases not matched to a gene: 7.

The V and J genes are TRBV6-5 and TRBJ2-5, with TRBD1 matching over 8 bases. The CDR3 sequence is 12 residues long. In germline, CDR1 is MNHEY, CDR2 SVGAGI. V shed 5 bases, J shed 6 bases, and the junction held 2 bases outside the gene matches. Here the CDR3 reads CASSDRGQTQYF. As DNA, the CDR3 is TGTGCCAGCAGTGACAGGGGACAGACCCAGTACTTC.

The genes are TRBV11-2 and TRBJ2-2; D is uncertain. CDR1 SGHAT and CDR2 FQNNGV come from the germline V gene. There are 15 residues in the CDR3. V lost 4 bases, J lost 4 bases, and 13 bases lay in between. In DNA form, the CDR3 reads TGTGCCAGCAGCTGGGTCGAGGAGTCCACCGGGGAGCTGTTTTTT. Translated, it gives CASSWVEESTGELFF.